The source of this T cell receptor beta chain is a study of blood T cell repertoires in COVID-19. Across the study: The United States, Italy and Spain provided the acute and convalescent COVID-19 samples. Sources were T cells, B-cell-depleted T cells, or PBMCs; the material itself was cDNA or gDNA.

Libraries were prepared by immunoSEQ multiplex PCR; TCRdb keeps only in-frame clonotypes and omits some of them. Of some 190,000 clones listed, approximately 80% are singletons. Note on this clone: The identical CDR3 is also encoded by other nucleotide sequences in the sample.

Cohort assignment relied on participant-reported clinical history. Within 2 weeks before study entry, exposed participants met a COVID-19 case. Germline assignment: CDR1 SNHLY and CDR2 FYNNEI. V gave up 6 bases and J gave up 2 bases; unmatched junction bases: 2. CDR3 length equals 13 residues. This sequence originates from a man between 60 and 70 years old who had been exposed to COVID-19. The sample taken for sequencing was PBMCs or T cells enriched from blood (not recorded which). The genes are TRBV2 and TRBJ2-7; 9 bases align to TRBD2. CDR3 residues: CASRLAGTYEQYF. CDR3 nucleotides: TGTGCCAGCAGGCTAGCGGGGACCTACGAGCAGTACTTC.